This T cell receptor beta chain comes out of a study of cytomegalovirus exposure and HLA in healthy donors. Trimming removed 2 bases from V and 3 bases from J; junction bases left unmatched: 3. This CDR3 is 15 amino acids long. CDR1 and CDR2 (germline): MNHEY, SVGAGI. In the PCR, 60 Vbeta and 13 Jbeta primers were used. Here immunoSEQ multiplex PCR was the method, and the copy in TCRdb shows in-frame clones only, minus some. Of over 55,000 clones listed, roughly 86% are singletons. Sequencing input: PBMCs. The chain recombines TRBV6-5 with TRBJ2-3, with 9 positions matching TRBD1. The sequence was collected from a man younger than 35 in good health and CMV-seronegative. The chain's CDR3 is CASSYSGQGTDTQYF. The CDR3 bases are TGTGCCAGCAGTTACAGTGGACAGGGGACAGATACGCAGTATTTT.